This T cell receptor (beta chain) was identified in a study of T-cell reconstitution after alpha-beta-depleted transplantation in children. Study-wide results and caveats: Most T-cell counts and diversity one year after the transplant came from T cells that were newly produced. Recipient T cells and thymic progenitors that survived were the source of the high TCRbeta diversity seen at day 60 in some patients. Several hundred rapidly expanded clones from non-depleted graft cells reportedly supplied alpha-beta T cells about two months post-transplant.

The V gene's germline CDR1 is MDHEN and CDR2 SYDVKM. The V end lost 3 bases, the J end lost 3 bases, and 8 bases lay between the germline ends. The CDR3 covers 14 residues. This clonotype was observed a few times. What it recognizes is unknown. As it was prepared, the TCRbeta library received unique molecular identifiers. Using its own MiXCR run on the PCR reads, TCRdb lists one record per CDR3 protein. Of around 500,000 distinct CDR3 sequences detected, roughly 23% appear once; the ten largest clones hold less than 15%. The origin of this receptor is a boy in the first two years of life who had a stem cell transplant for acute myeloid leukemia, so the T cells may come from the graft donor. The sequencing used PBMCs, mostly from graft donor cells, collected 360 days after TCRalphabeta/CD19-depleted stem cell transplant. The chain couples TRBV28 to TRBJ2-2; D is unresolved. Here the CDR3 reads CASSFRDDTGELFF. Written as DNA, the CDR3 is TGTGCCAGCAGTTTTCGCGACGACACCGGGGAGCTGTTTTTT.